The subject of this entry is one T cell receptor beta chain. This specimen comes from a study of blood T cell repertoires in COVID-19. Sequenced by immunoSEQ multiplex PCR; TCRdb stores in-frame clones only, minus some. Of about 210,000 clones listed, 65% to 85% were seen once; the top ten hold approximately 4.6%. The germline gives CDR1 SGHTA, CDR2 FQGTGA. The CDR3 runs to 14 residues. Germline trimming cut 5 bases from V and 5 bases from J; bases unmatched to any gene: 7. The rearrangement joins TRBV7-3 to TRBJ1-2; TRBD1 matches 8 bases. The sequence came from a man aged 25-45 years with acute COVID-19. Material: PBMCs or T cells enriched from blood (not recorded which). The CDR3 sequence: CASSVSGGSYGYTF. The CDR3 DNA follows: TGTGCCAGCAGCGTATCAGGGGGCTCTTATGGCTACACCTTC.